These 26 T cell receptor beta chains originate from one sample sequenced in a study of identical twins. In TCRdb, the 5' RACE reads were re-called with MiXCR into one record per CDR3 protein. The repertoire holds more than 1.5 million distinct CDR3 sequences, with about 32% as singletons. The sample comprised cord blood. The receptors here all came from a newborn girl in good health.

This clonotype was counted between two and nine times. The junction and the germline gene differ at one end; a read error may be behind it. CDR3 coding DNA: TGTGCTAGCAGCATACGCAGGGGTCCAAGCTCCTACAATGAGCAGTTCTTC. As protein: CASSIRRGPSSYNEQFF. V is TRBV7-7 and J is TRBJ2-1; tentative D call: TRBD1 (6 bases). This CDR3 is built from 17 residues. The germline V gene has CDR1 SSHAT and CDR2 FNYEAQ (reference sequence).

The chain recombines TRBV18 with TRBJ1-2, with 7 nucleotides matching TRBD1. CDR1 KGHSH and CDR2 LQKENI come from the germline V gene. CDR3 length: 15 amino acids. V trimming: 2 bases; J trimming: 4 bases; junction bases outside the gene matches: 7. The CDR3, as DNA: TGTGCCAGCTCACCAACTACAGGGGAAGTCTATGGCTACACCTTC. It encodes CASSPTTGEVYGYTF.

The rearrangement uses TRBV5-1 and TRBJ1-1; possibly TRBD1 for D (6 bases). V was shortened by 4 bases and J by 8 bases, with 18 bases between the two germline ends. Germline CDR1 and CDR2: SGHRS and YFSETQ. This CDR3 has 14 amino acids. CDR3: CASSQQQGWSEAFF. The CDR3 DNA reads as TGCGCCAGCAGCCAGCAACAGGGTTGGAGCGAAGCTTTCTTT.

The table lists this clonotype with a few counts. The genes are TRBV25-1 and TRBJ1-5; 8 nucleotides agree with TRBD1. Germline CDR1 MGHDK, CDR2 SYGVNS. The ends lost 3 bases at V and 5 bases at J; junction bases unmatched: 3. This CDR3 region has 14 residues. CDR3 in amino acids: CASSEDRVDQPQHF. Written as DNA, the CDR3 is TGTGCCAGCAGTGAGGACAGGGTAGATCAGCCCCAGCATTTT.

With respect to this clonotype: This may arise from a read error, as a much more abundant clone is one base away. The chain recombines TRBV3-1 with TRBJ1-5; D may be TRBD1 (6 bases). The germline V gene has CDR1 LGHDT and CDR2 YNNKEL (reference sequence). V lost 2 bases and J lost 1, with 9 bases in between. The CDR3 is 15 amino acids. CDR3 loop: CASSQRGGSNQPQHF. In DNA, the CDR3 is TGTGCCAGCAGCCAAAGGGGGGGGAGCAATCAGCCCCAGCATTTT.

V gene TRBV5-6 combines with J gene TRBJ2-3; TRBD2 agrees at 12 bases. Trimming cost V 0 bases and J 5 bases; bases outside gene matches: 4. The CDR3 totals 16 residues. Germline loops: CDR1 SGHDT, CDR2 YYEEEE. The CDR3 DNA is TGTGCCAGCAGCTTGGATCCGGGACTAGCGGGAGATACGCAGTATTTT. It is translated as CASSLDPGLAGDTQYF. The full variable domain, with the rest looked up from reference TRBV5-6 and TRBJ2-3, is DAGVTQSPTHLIKTRGQQVTLRCSPKSGHDTVSWYQQALGQGPQFIFQYYEEEERQRGNFPDRFSGHQFPNYSSELNVNALLLGDSALYLCASSLDPGLAGDTQYFGPGTRLTVL.

The chain is built from TRBV3-1 and TRBJ2-7, with 13 bases matching TRBD2. CDR1 and CDR2 from the germline V gene are LGHDT and YNNKEL (reference sequence). The junction had 11 bases not matched to a gene; V was cut back by 0 bases and J by 12 bases. The CDR3 is 16 amino acids. CDR3 in amino acids: CASSQDRLAGGETLYF. The CDR3 bases are TGTGCCAGCAGCCAAGATCGACTAGCGGGAGGCGAGACCCTGTACTTC.

The gene calls are TRBV4-1 and TRBJ1-2, with D uncertain. The CDR3 covers 13 residues. V was clipped by 4 bases and J by 14 bases, with 20 bases between them. Germline CDR1 and CDR2: MGHRA and YSYEKL. CDR3 sequence: CASSPLSDQVQTF. In DNA, the CDR3 is TGCGCCAGCAGCCCTCTCTCGGACCAAGTGCAAACCTTC.

This sequence joins TRBV20-1 and TRBJ1-2; D not certain. V was pared by 4 bases and J by 2 bases, with 14 bases between. Per the germline V gene, CDR1 is DFQATT and CDR2 is SNEGSKA (reference sequence). The CDR3 has 14 amino acids. This CDR3 reads CSANGVSGNYGYTF. CDR3 bases: TGCAGTGCTAATGGGGTCAGCGGCAACTATGGCTACACCTTC.

The chain joins TRBV7-8 to TRBJ2-5; weak D call: TRBD2 (5 bases). The CDR3 length is 15 residues. Trimming removed 3 bases from V and 5 bases from J, with 16 bases in between. From germline, CDR1 is SGHVS and CDR2 FQNEAQ. The CDR3 coding sequence is TGTGCCAGCAGCTTTTTAGCGTCCGGGTCCGAGACCCAGTACTTC. Amino acids: CASSFLASGSETQYF. The whole variable domain, remainder taken from reference TRBV7-8 and TRBJ2-5, is GAGVSQSPRYKVAKRGQDVALRCDPISGHVSLFWYQQALGQGPEFLTYFQNEAQLDKSGLPSDRFFAERPEGSVSTLKIQRTQQEDSAVYLCASSFLASGSETQYFGPGTRLLVL.

About this clonotype: A junction boundary mismatches the germline segment, possibly from a read error. This chain connects TRBV5-1 to TRBJ2-3, with TRBD2 as a possible D gene (7 bases). The CDR3 consists of 16 residues. Germline V lookup: CDR1 SGHRS, CDR2 YFSETQ. CDR3 sequence reads: CASSLVAGVGADTRYF. DNA for the CDR3: TGCGCCAGCAGCTTGGTTGCGGGAGTGGGGGCAGATACGCGGTATTTT.

Ten or more counts support this clonotype. The rearrangement links TRBV28 to TRBJ1-5; TRBD1 matches 7 bases. Germline V gene lookup returns CDR1 MDHEN and CDR2 SYDVKM. The CDR3 spans 14 residues. J was trimmed by 0 bases and V by 6 bases; bases with no gene match: 2. The CDR3 here is CASSHRGSNQPQHF. The CDR3, as DNA: TGTGCCAGCAGCCACAGGGGTAGCAATCAGCCCCAGCATTTT.

This clonotype was detected a few times. The rearrangement joins TRBV7-8 to TRBJ2-7, with 10 bases fitting TRBD2. J was trimmed by 5 bases and V by 5 bases; bases with no gene match: 6. Germline CDR1 SGHVS, CDR2 FQNEAQ. This CDR3 has 14 residues. The CDR3 protein is CASSGPGLAHEQYF. The CDR3 DNA follows: TGTGCCAGCAGCGGTCCGGGACTAGCGCACGAGCAGTACTTC.

This clonotype has ten or more counts. The chain uses TRBV5-1 and TRBJ2-3, with D tentatively TRBD1 (5 bases). The CDR3 sequence is 14 residues long. V was pared by 0 bases and J by 2 bases, with 7 bases between. Germline loops: CDR1 SGHRS, CDR2 YFSETQ. The CDR3 loop is CASSLEQVTDTQYF. DNA of the CDR3: TGCGCCAGCAGCTTGGAACAGGTCACAGATACGCAGTATTTT.

This clonotype came up a few times. The chain has TRBV6-6 and TRBJ1-1; D might be TRBD1 (6 bases). V lost 1 base to trimming and J lost 12 bases, with 12 bases between them. Germline CDR1 reads MNHNY; CDR2 reads SVGAGI (reference sequence). This CDR3 has 12 residues. The CDR3 protein is CASSYFQGIPFF. CDR3 DNA: TGTGCCAGCAGTTACTTCCAGGGGATACCTTTCTTT.

This chain's CDR3 is CASSHWGRSSYEQYF. For the CDR3, the DNA is TGTGCCAGCAGCCATTGGGGCAGGAGCTCCTACGAGCAGTACTTC. This chain links TRBV3-1 with TRBJ2-7; D possibly corresponds to TRBD1 (5 bases). This CDR3 has 15 amino acids. The V end lost 3 bases, the J end lost 0 bases, and 12 bases lay between the germline ends. The germline gives CDR1 LGHDT, CDR2 YNNKEL (reference sequence).

This clonotype was seen only a few times. The chain is built from TRBV5-1 and TRBJ2-5; TRBD2 matches at 7 bases. Germline V CDR1 and CDR2: SGHRS, YFSETQ. CDR3 length equals 15 residues. With 0 bases clipped from V and 11 bases from J, the junction kept 13 bases outside the gene matches. CDR3 nucleotides: TGCGCCAGCAGCTTGGGGACTAGAATAGGGAATGAGCAGTACTTC. It specifies CASSLGTRIGNEQYF.

This clonotype was picked up a small number of times. The chain joins TRBV5-1 to TRBJ1-2; tentatively, D is TRBD1 (5 bases). V was clipped by 4 bases and J by 4 bases, with 11 bases between them. In germline, CDR1 is SGHRS, CDR2 YFSETQ. The CDR3 is made up of 13 amino acids. For the CDR3, the DNA is TGCGCCAGCAGCCCCAGGGATCCCTATGGCTACACCTTC. Translated, it gives CASSPRDPYGYTF.

There are many counts of this clonotype. The CDR3 is CASSERGAYNEQFF. Here the CDR3 DNA reads TGTGCCAGCAGTGAGAGGGGTGCCTACAATGAGCAGTTCTTC. The rearrangement joins TRBV12-3 or TRBV12-4 to TRBJ2-1; D is perhaps TRBD1 or TRBD2 (5 bases each). The CDR3 covers 14 residues. Trimming removed 5 bases from V and 2 bases from J, with 10 bases in between.

In this sample, this clonotype turned up a few times. The chain has TRBV3-1 and TRBJ1-2; D remains ambiguous. The germline V gene encodes CDR1 LGHDT and CDR2 YNNKEL (reference sequence). This CDR3 has 14 amino acids. V was pared by 5 bases and J by 4 bases, with 14 bases between. CDR3 bases: TGTGCCAGCAGCTGGGGAGGTAGAAGCTATGGCTACACCTTC. Amino acids: CASSWGGRSYGYTF.

V gene TRBV6-5 combines with J gene TRBJ2-1; 7 bases fit TRBD2. The J call may be mistaken, given a closer DNA end match to TRBJ2-7. This CDR3 is 17 amino acids long. Germline V CDR1 and CDR2: MNHEY, SVGAGI. The CDR3 here is CASSYSRLAATYNEQYF. CDR3 sequence (DNA): TGTGCCAGCAGTTACTCCCGACTAGCCGCCACCTACAATGAGCAGTACTTC.

V and J are TRBV4-1 and TRBJ2-1; D call uncertain. Germline V lookup: CDR1 MGHRA, CDR2 YSYEKL. CDR3 length equals 15 residues. The V end lost 1 base, the J end lost 13 bases, and 20 bases lay between the germline ends. CDR3 region: CASSQVDTVKETQFF. The CDR3 DNA reads as TGCGCCAGCAGCCAAGTAGACACAGTTAAAGAGACCCAGTTCTTC.

The chain employs TRBV5-1 and TRBJ2-3, with a weak D call TRBD1 (6 bases). The CDR3 loop spans 14 amino acids. V shed 8 bases and J shed 4 bases, with 17 bases lying between them. The germline gives CDR1 SGHRS, CDR2 YFSETQ. This CDR3 reads CASHRDRSPDTQYF. CDR3 sequence (DNA): TGCGCCAGTCACCGAGACAGGAGTCCAGATACGCAGTATTTT.

This clonotype occurred many times. The chain links TRBV29-1 to TRBJ1-4, with D uncertain. The ends were cut back, 4 bases at V and 7 bases at J, with 13 bases in the middle. The CDR3 runs 13 residues. Germline V gene sequence: CDR1 SQVTM, CDR2 ANQGSEA. The CDR3 is CSVVSIDGEKLFF. The CDR3 DNA sequence: TGCAGCGTTGTGAGTATCGACGGTGAAAAACTGTTTTTT.

This clonotype was seen repeatedly, ten times or more. The chain uses TRBV24-1 and TRBJ2-3, with no clear D. Trimming removed 1 base at V and 4 bases at J, with 2 bases between. The CDR3 covers 12 residues. CDR1 and CDR2 (germline): KGHDR, SFDVKD. CDR3 loop: CATSDFSDTQYF. In DNA form, the CDR3 reads TGTGCCACCAGTGATTTCTCAGATACGCAGTATTTT.

J is TRBJ2-2 and V is TRBV5-1; TRBD2 is a possible D gene (6 bases). The CDR3 extends over 16 amino acids. Trimming left V 1 base short and J 4 bases short, with 14 bases between. Germline V gives CDR1 SGHRS, CDR2 YFSETQ. CDR3 DNA sequence: TGCGCCAGCAGCTTGAACCCGGGAGAGCTCACCGGGGAGCTGTTTTTT. Its translation is CASSLNPGELTGELFF. Using reference TRBV5-1 and TRBJ2-2 for the parts outside the CDR3, the full variable domain is KAGVTQTPRYLIKTRGQQVTLSCSPISGHRSVSWYQQTPGQGLQFLFEYFSETQRNKGNFPGRFSGRQFSNSRSEMNVSTLELGDSALYLCASSLNPGELTGELFFGEGSRLTVL.